Given below is one T cell receptor beta chain in context. Assay: immunoSEQ multiplex PCR; the TCRdb copy retains only in-frame clones and omits some. This table holds 200,000 to 250,000 clones, 65% to 80% found once. This specimen belongs to a study of cytotoxic CD8 clonotypes in ibrutinib-treated CLL. Trimming cost V 6 bases and J 4 bases, with 13 bases left between them. Germline V lookup: CDR1 MNHEY, CDR2 SVGAGI. CDR3 size: 14 residues. The TCR originated in a human donor with chronic lymphocytic leukemia. The gene calls are TRBV6-5 and TRBJ1-3; no reliable D call. The specimen comprised PBMCs, sampled after 12 months of ibrutinib treatment. DNA of the CDR3: TGTGCCAGCAGGGGAAATGCTTACGGAAACACCATATATTTT. It is translated as CASRGNAYGNTIYF.